The clone carrying this T cell receptor beta chain has a handful of counts. With V trimmed by 2 bases and J by 10 bases, 6 bases remained unmatched. Germline V gene sequence: CDR1 SEHNR, CDR2 FQNEAQ (reference sequence). This CDR3 spans 14 amino acids. TCRdb passed the 5' RACE reads through MiXCR, listing each CDR3 protein once. The sample shows 350,000 to 450,000 distinct CDR3 sequences, 20% of them seen only once. These data originate in a study of T-cell memory formation after mild COVID-19. V usage is TRBV7-9 and J usage is TRBJ2-1; the match to TRBD1 covers 9 bases. The source of this sequence is an adult woman who had mild COVID-19 (a few samples of this study predate the infection). Cell type and time point are not known. Material for sequencing was PBMCs or a T cell subset sorted from them (not recorded which). In DNA, the CDR3 is TGTGCCAGCAGCTTACTCCACAGGGGGCAGGAGCAGTTCTTC. Residues: CASSLLHRGQEQFF.